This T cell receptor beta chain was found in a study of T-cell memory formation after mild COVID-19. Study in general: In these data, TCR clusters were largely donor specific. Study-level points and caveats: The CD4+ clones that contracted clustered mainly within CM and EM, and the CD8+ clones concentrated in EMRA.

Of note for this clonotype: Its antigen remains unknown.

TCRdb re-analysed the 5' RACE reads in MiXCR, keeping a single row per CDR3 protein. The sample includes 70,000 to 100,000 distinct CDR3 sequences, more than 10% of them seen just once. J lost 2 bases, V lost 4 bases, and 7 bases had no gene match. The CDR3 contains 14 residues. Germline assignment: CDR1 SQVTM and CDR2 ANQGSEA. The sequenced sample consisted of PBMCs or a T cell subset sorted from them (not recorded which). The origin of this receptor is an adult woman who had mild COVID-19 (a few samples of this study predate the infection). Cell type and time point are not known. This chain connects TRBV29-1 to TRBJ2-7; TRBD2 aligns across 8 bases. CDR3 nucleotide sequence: TGCAGCGTTGGATCCAGCGGGGGACCCTACGAGCAGTACTTC. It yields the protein CSVGSSGGPYEQYF.